The entry below describes one T cell receptor (beta chain). Its antigen is still unknown. V lost 4 bases and J lost 0, with 5 bases in between. Germline assignment: CDR1 KGHSH and CDR2 LQKENI. There are 13 residues in the CDR3. Separate cDNA molecules received unique molecular identifiers, which the library attached to them. Each CDR3 protein gets one entry after TCRdb re-called the reads with MiXCR. The repertoire has about 120,000 distinct CDR3 sequences, over 7% of them found once; the top ten carry roughly 1.5%. The data were taken from a study of human T cells and chemical hapten exposure. Findings of the study overall: No alteration of TCRs above 1 in 1000 frequency was seen with DPC sensitization.

Extraction yielded total RNA from whole blood (unfractionated). The specimen was whole blood. This TCR was recovered from a human donor in good health. Some clones in this sample may be carry-over from other donors' samples. The chain links TRBV18 to TRBJ2-3; D is ambiguous. CDR3 DNA: TGTGCCAGCTCACGAGTGAGCACAGATACGCAGTATTTT. This sequence encodes CASSRVSTDTQYF.